A single sample gave rise to the 29 T cell receptor beta chains below, sequenced in a study of radiation and T cells in renal cell carcinoma. The protocol was immunoSEQ multiplex PCR, while the TCRdb copy is restricted to in-frame clones and leaves out a portion. Among 130,000 to 150,000 clones listed, about 88% were seen once. Time point of the sample: baseline pretreatment blood. As to treatment: 15 Gy SBRT to primary tumor, nephrectomy 4 weeks later. The sequencing used blood, collected from a patient whose treatment included radiotherapy and nephrectomy. These receptors came from a woman in her 70s with renal cell carcinoma.

J is TRBJ1-4 and V is TRBV6-5, with D possibly TRBD1 on 6 matching bases. V lost 0 bases, J lost 7 bases, and 12 bases lay in between. Germline assignment: CDR1 MNHEY and CDR2 SVGAGI. The CDR3 covers 15 residues. CDR3 amino acids: CASSYSGALGEKLFF. The DNA of the CDR3 is TGTGCCAGCAGTTACTCGGGGGCTTTGGGTGAAAAACTGTTTTTT.

The V call is TRBV7-6, the J call TRBJ1-5; the match to TRBD1 covers 8 bases. The germline gives CDR1 SGHVS, CDR2 FNYEAQ. The CDR3 runs to 15 residues. After removal of 1 base from V and 3 bases from J, the junction contained 2 bases not matched to a gene. CDR3 DNA: TGTGCCAGCAGCTTAGGACAGGGGCTCAATCAGCCCCAGCATTTT. This gives the protein CASSLGQGLNQPQHF.

This chain connects TRBV9 to TRBJ1-2, with TRBD1 matching over 7 bases. The germline V gene has CDR1 SGDLS and CDR2 YYNGEE. The V segment lost 0 bases and the J segment 2 bases; nucleotides outside the gene matches: 4. The CDR3 covers 15 residues. In nucleotides, the CDR3 is TGTGCCAGCAGCGTAGGGGAGGACAGGAACTATGGCTACACCTTC. Translated, it gives CASSVGEDRNYGYTF.

The chain carries TRBV29-1 and TRBJ1-1, with D possibly being TRBD1 (5 bases). V lost 0 bases and J 5 bases, leaving 10 bases between the germline ends. Per the germline V gene, CDR1 is SQVTM and CDR2 is ANQGSEA. CDR3 length: 13 residues. The CDR3 bases are TGCAGCGTTGAAGAGGGGGGAAGGACTGAAGCTTTCTTT. Amino acid sequence: CSVEEGGRTEAFF.

Details on this clone: Other DNA sequences in the same sample also yield this CDR3. The V call is TRBV9, the J call TRBJ2-1, with 9 positions matching TRBD1. CDR1 is SGDLS and CDR2 is YYNGEE in the germline V gene. The CDR3 totals 16 residues. V shed 0 bases and J 1 base; nucleotides not matched to a gene: 2. This CDR3 is CASSVAGQGSYNEQFF. In DNA, the CDR3 is TGTGCCAGCAGCGTAGCCGGACAGGGGTCCTACAATGAGCAGTTCTTC.

This chain links TRBV7-9 with TRBJ2-6; D remains ambiguous. V was cut by 1 base and J by 2 bases, with 3 bases left in between. This CDR3 spans 14 amino acids. CDR1 is SEHNR, CDR2 FQNEAQ, per germline (reference sequence). The CDR3 nucleotides are TGTGCCAGCAGCTTAGGGGCTGGGGCCAACGTCCTGACTTTC. It is translated as CASSLGAGANVLTF. Full variable domain (remainder filled in from reference TRBV7-9 and TRBJ2-6): DTGVSQNPRHKITKRGQNVTFRCDPISEHNRLYWYRQTLGQGPEFLTYFQNEAQLEKSRLLSDRFSAERPKGSFSTLEIQRTEQGDSAMYLCASSLGAGANVLTFGAGSRLTVL.

The rearrangement uses TRBV28 and TRBJ1-1; D is undetermined. The CDR3 is 12 residues long. The V end was cut by 6 bases, the J end by 4 bases, with 9 bases between. Germline lookup yields CDR1 MDHEN and CDR2 SYDVKM. The CDR3 protein is CASRWRSTEAFF. The CDR3 nucleotides are TGTGCCAGCAGGTGGAGGAGCACTGAAGCTTTCTTT.

V usage is TRBV28 and J usage is TRBJ1-2; TRBD1 agrees at 7 bases. The V segment lost 5 bases and the J segment 0 bases; nucleotides outside the gene matches: 9. The germline CDR1 and CDR2 sequences are MDHEN and SYDVKM. This CDR3 comprises 16 residues. CDR3 loop: CASSRGTALTNYGYTF. CDR3 sequence (DNA): TGTGCCAGCAGTCGTGGGACAGCACTAACTAACTATGGCTACACCTTC.

This clone appeared a single time. The rearrangement joins TRBV29-1 to TRBJ1-1, with D tentatively TRBD1 (5 bases). This CDR3 spans 13 amino acids. In germline, CDR1 is SQVTM, CDR2 ANQGSEA. V was trimmed by 7 bases and J by 2 bases, leaving 14 bases between them. The CDR3 protein is CSASDSINTEAFF. DNA of the CDR3: TGCAGCGCATCCGACAGTATAAACACTGAAGCTTTCTTT.

This chain joins TRBV6-4 and TRBJ1-2; D is undetermined. The germline V and J ends were trimmed by 4 bases and 5 bases, with 11 bases remaining between them. This CDR3 is built from 13 residues. Per the germline V gene, CDR1 is MRHNA and CDR2 is SNTAGT. CDR3 nucleotide sequence: TGTGCCAGCAGTGCTTTAGTGGGTTATGGCTACACCTTC. This translates into CASSALVGYGYTF.

The V and J genes are TRBV5-1 and TRBJ1-2; 9 nucleotides match TRBD1. V shed 4 bases and J 2 bases; nucleotides not matched to a gene: 3. Germline V gene data show CDR1 as SGHRS and CDR2 as YFSETQ. This CDR3 spans 14 amino acids. CDR3 DNA sequence: TGCGCCAGCAGCACCGGGACAGGGAACTATGGCTACACCTTC. Translating gives CASSTGTGNYGYTF.

This clone was observed once. The chain links TRBV27 to TRBJ2-7, with a possible D match to TRBD2 (5 bases). Germline loops: CDR1 MNHEY, CDR2 SMNVEV (reference sequence). The germline V and J ends were trimmed by 3 bases and 4 bases, with 7 bases remaining between them. The CDR3 covers 12 residues. CDR3 DNA: TGTGCCAGCAGTTTGAGGGAATACGAGCAGTACTTC. It yields the protein CASSLREYEQYF.

This chain joins TRBV7-2 and TRBJ1-5; a possible D gene is TRBD1 (5 bases). Trimming took off 5 bases at V and 4 bases at J, with 21 bases between the two ends. This CDR3 is 17 amino acids long. Germline CDR1 and CDR2: SGHTA and FQGNSA. The CDR3 reads CASSAQMGPRGNQPQHF. DNA for the CDR3: TGTGCCAGCAGCGCCCAGATGGGACCGCGGGGAAATCAGCCCCAGCATTTT.

The V gene is TRBV5-4, the J gene TRBJ1-1; no firm D call. CDR3 length equals 16 residues. V gave up 0 bases and J gave up 1 base, with 13 bases separating them. In germline, CDR1 is SGHNT, CDR2 YYREEE (reference sequence). For the CDR3, the DNA is TGTGCCAGCAGCTTGGGGTTAGGACGGAGGAACACTGAAGCTTTCTTT. It translates to CASSLGLGRRNTEAFF.

This clone appeared once. The J gene is TRBJ2-1, the V gene TRBV5-1; no reliable D call. Deletions cut 5 bases from V and 5 bases from J, with 11 bases between. The CDR3 sequence is 13 residues long. In germline, CDR1 is SGHRS, CDR2 YFSETQ. CDR3 residues: CASRPTVDNEQFF. In DNA form, the CDR3 reads TGCGCCAGCAGACCTACAGTGGACAATGAGCAGTTCTTC.

This chain links TRBV4-3 with TRBJ1-1; 7 nucleotides line up with TRBD1. Germline V gene lookup returns CDR1 LGHNA and CDR2 YSLEER. The CDR3 extends over 12 amino acids. J lost 13 bases, V lost 1 base, and 6 bases had no gene match. The CDR3 sequence: CASSQVGRGHFF. As DNA, the CDR3 is TGCGCCAGCAGCCAAGTAGGAAGGGGGCATTTCTTT.

V usage is TRBV13 and J usage is TRBJ1-1, with a tentative D call TRBD1 (5 bases). The CDR3 consists of 16 residues. Germline V gene lookup returns CDR1 PRHDT and CDR2 FYEKMQ (reference sequence). Trimming cost V 5 bases and J 1 base, with 17 bases left between them. CDR3 amino acids: CASSTWYGGGNTEAFF. CDR3 sequence (DNA): TGTGCCAGCAGCACTTGGTACGGCGGGGGGAACACTGAAGCTTTCTTT.

The chain recombines TRBV15 with TRBJ1-4; D is perhaps TRBD1 (6 bases). V was trimmed by 1 base and J by 6 bases, leaving 9 bases between them. CDR1 and CDR2 from the germline V gene are LNHNV and YYDKDF (reference sequence). CDR3 length: 14 residues. Written as DNA, the CDR3 is TGTGCCACCAGCAGAGGTGAGGGGGATGAAAAACTGTTTTTT. Translation: CATSRGEGDEKLFF.

The rearrangement links TRBV9 to TRBJ2-3, with 8 bases lining up with TRBD1. Germline V gene sequence: CDR1 SGDLS, CDR2 YYNGEE. V shed 2 bases, J shed 5 bases, and the junction held 4 bases outside the gene matches. The CDR3 is made up of 14 amino acids. The CDR3: CASSVYRGEDTQYF. CDR3 bases: TGTGCCAGCAGCGTCTACAGGGGGGAAGATACGCAGTATTTT.

The V and J genes are TRBV30 and TRBJ1-1, with D tentatively TRBD1 (5 bases). The CDR3 contains 14 residues. From germline, CDR1 is GTSNPN and CDR2 SVGIG (reference sequence). V was pared by 0 bases and J by 6 bases, with 14 bases between. CDR3 residues: CAWSVGAGFSEAFF. As DNA, the CDR3 is TGTGCCTGGAGTGTCGGAGCAGGGTTCTCTGAAGCTTTCTTT.

V and J are TRBV5-1 and TRBJ2-5, with 12 nucleotides matching TRBD1. The CDR3 length is 15 residues. Per the germline V gene, CDR1 is SGHRS and CDR2 is YFSETQ. The ends lost 3 bases at V and 5 bases at J; junction bases unmatched: 5. The CDR3 protein is CASSSGTGGLETQYF. DNA for the CDR3: TGCGCCAGCAGCTCCGGGACAGGGGGCCTTGAGACCCAGTACTTC. The full variable domain, completed using reference TRBV5-1 and TRBJ2-5, is KAGVTQTPRYLIKTRGQQVTLSCSPISGHRSVSWYQQTPGQGLQFLFEYFSETQRNKGNFPGRFSGRQFSNSRSEMNVSTLELGDSALYLCASSSGTGGLETQYFGPGTRLLVL.

The chain has TRBV28 and TRBJ2-5, with TRBD1 identical over 9 bases. The V and J ends lost 2 bases and 4 bases, in that order; junction bases with no gene match: 5. The CDR3 covers 15 residues. Germline CDR1 MDHEN, CDR2 SYDVKM. In DNA, the CDR3 is TGTGCCAGCAGTTTAACAGGGGGCATTAGAGAGACCCAGTACTTC. Its protein product is CASSLTGGIRETQYF.

This clone was counted a few times. V gene TRBV19 combines with J gene TRBJ1-5, with D perhaps matching TRBD1 (5 bases). Trimming left V 11 bases short and J 0 bases short, with 17 bases between. The CDR3 has 15 amino acids. CDR1 is LNHDA and CDR2 is SQIVND in the germline V gene (reference sequence). The CDR3 region has the DNA TGTGCCCCGATGAGGGGTGGCGATAGCAATCAGCCCCAGCATTTT. The encoded protein is CAPMRGGDSNQPQHF. The complete variable domain, with remaining parts taken from reference TRBV19 and TRBJ1-5, reads DGGITQSPKYLFRKEGQNVTLSCEQNLNHDAMYWYRQDPGQGLRLIYYSQIVNDFQKGDIAEGYSVSREKKESFPLTVTSAQKNPTAFYLCAPMRGGDSNQPQHFGDGTRLSIL.

CDR3 amino acids: CASSLASGGPRIQYF. The DNA for the CDR3 is TGTGCCAGCAGCTTAGCCAGCGGGGGCCCGAGGATTCAGTACTTC. The rearrangement joins TRBV7-2 to TRBJ2-4, with 8 bases lining up with TRBD2. This CDR3 contains 15 residues. Losses at the gene ends were 0 bases for V and 10 bases for J; bases not matched to a gene: 8. Germline CDR1 and CDR2: SGHTA and FQGNSA. Based on the CDR3 plus reference TRBV7-2 and TRBJ2-4, the full variable domain is GAGVSQSPSNKVTEKGKDVELRCDPISGHTALYWYRQSLGQGLEFLIYFQGNSAPDKSGLPSDRFSAERTGGSVSTLTIQRTQQEDSAVYLCASSLASGGPRIQYFGAGTRLSVL.

The V call is TRBV5-4, the J call TRBJ1-1; D is perhaps TRBD1 (5 bases). Germline V gene data show CDR1 as SGHNT and CDR2 as YYREEE (reference sequence). Trimming cost V 5 bases and J 11 bases, with 25 bases left between them. This CDR3 is built from 15 residues. The CDR3 loop is CASSFTGRKQREAFF. The CDR3 DNA sequence: TGTGCCAGCAGTTTTACGGGACGCAAGCAGCGGGAGGCTTTCTTT.

V and J are TRBV4-2 and TRBJ1-6, with 8 positions matching TRBD1. Germline V gene sequence: CDR1 LGHNA, CDR2 YNFKEQ. The CDR3 extends over 19 amino acids. Trimming removed 1 base from V and 8 bases from J; junction bases left unmatched: 16. Here the CDR3 reads CASSQAQGGSRTGYSPLHF. DNA of the CDR3: TGTGCCAGCAGCCAAGCCCAAGGGGGGTCCAGGACAGGGTATTCACCCCTCCACTTT.

This chain links TRBV6-1 with TRBJ2-5; 8 nucleotides agree with TRBD1. CDR3 size: 14 residues. Germline values: CDR1 MNHNS, CDR2 SASEGT. The J segment lost 5 bases and the V segment lost 4 bases, leaving 6 bases of the junction unmatched. The CDR3 region has the DNA TGTGCCAGCAGTGTACAGGGGGTGGGGGAGACCCAGTACTTC. The encoded protein is CASSVQGVGETQYF.

This clone was recorded once. This chain links TRBV29-1 with TRBJ2-5; tentatively, D is TRBD1 (6 bases). The CDR3 runs 14 residues. V gave up 3 bases and J gave up 4 bases, with 15 bases separating them. The V gene's germline CDR1 is SQVTM and CDR2 ANQGSEA. Written as DNA, the CDR3 is TGCAGCGTTGACACTTTGGGGGCAGGAGAGACCCAGTACTTC. As protein: CSVDTLGAGETQYF.

J is TRBJ1-1 and V is TRBV4-1; D remains unclear. CDR1 MGHRA and CDR2 YSYEKL come from the germline V gene. V was trimmed by 3 bases and J by 1 base, leaving 9 bases between them. This CDR3 is built from 14 residues. In DNA, the CDR3 is TGCGCCAGCAGCCATTCCGACCGGAACACTGAAGCTTTCTTT. This codes for CASSHSDRNTEAFF.